The following is a TCR beta chain sequence with its context. The sample is drawn from a study of blood T cell repertoires in COVID-19. Study-level information: The study drew acute and convalescent COVID-19 samples from the United States, Italy and Spain. PBMCs, B-cell-depleted T cells, or T cells were the source of the cDNA or gDNA that made up the material.

The germline V gene has CDR1 SGHNT and CDR2 YYREEE (reference sequence). The CDR3 sequence is 15 residues long. Trimming removed 1 base from V and 0 bases from J, with 9 bases in between. Original handling: Amplification of reference gene primers provided the estimated nucleated cell counts. Sequencing was performed with immunoSEQ multiplex PCR; in TCRdb, only in-frame clones are kept and a portion is missing. V and J calls plus clone size are reproduced from that table; the DNA served to infer D and trimming. The sample shows about 220,000 clones, 80% to 90% of them seen only once. This receptor was identified in a woman between 55 and 75 years old who had recovered from COVID-19. The material sequenced was peripheral blood. V usage is TRBV5-4 and J usage is TRBJ2-3; the D is unclear. CDR3 sequence reads: CASSLIQTSTDTQYF. DNA of the CDR3: TGTGCCAGCAGCTTGATACAGACAAGCACAGATACGCAGTATTTT.